The TCR beta chain described here comes from a study of blood T cell repertoires in COVID-19. For the study at large: Spain, Italy and the United States supplied samples that represented acute and convalescent COVID-19. PBMCs, B-cell-depleted T cells, or T cells were the source of the cDNA or gDNA that made up the material.

Per the original data handling: From reference gene primer amplification, estimates of nucleated cell counts were derived. Sequenced by immunoSEQ multiplex PCR; TCRdb stores in-frame clones only, minus some. V, J and clone size reflect that table, while D and trimming were determined from the DNA. The data contain 150,000 to 200,000 clones, roughly 76% of them singletons. V gave up 0 bases and J gave up 6 bases, with 10 bases separating them. Germline CDR1 SGHRS, CDR2 YFSETQ. The CDR3 runs to 14 residues. The clonotype comes from a woman older than 75 with COVID-19, enrolled during active disease. The chain carries TRBV5-1 and TRBJ1-5; the D gene is possibly TRBD1 (6 bases). Sequenced material: peripheral blood. DNA for the CDR3: TGCGCCAGCAGCTTGGGGCAGGGGAGTCAGCCCCAGCATTTT. This codes for CASSLGQGSQPQHF.